The clone carrying this T cell receptor beta chain was seen many times. The antigen is undetermined. The authors ran a second PCR of 7 to 11 cycles using a sample-barcoded 5' primer and a J-beta primer mix. Samples each returned at least 2.5 million CDR3-containing paired-end reads. TCRdb reanalysed the 5' RACE reads using MiXCR and keeps one entry per CDR3 protein. The repertoire holds 600,000 or so distinct CDR3 sequences, with approximately 30% as singletons. This CDR3 comprises 15 residues. The ends were cut back, 6 bases at V and 4 bases at J, with 16 bases in the middle. Healthy Caucasian individuals from Russia aged 6 to 90 served as donors. The record originates from a study of blood T cells in healthy people across ages. General study results and limits: Older individuals had lower TCR beta diversity per million T cells (the decline was roughly linear). In the absence of known donor CMV status, changes in expanded clonotypes were possibly confounded.

This receptor was identified in a woman older than 75 in good health. Sequences were obtained from blood. The chain uses TRBV12-3 or TRBV12-4 and TRBJ2-1; D might be TRBD2 (7 bases). CDR3 loop: CASSPQAGTYNEQFF. The CDR3 DNA reads TGTGCCAGCAGCCCCCAAGCGGGGACATACAATGAGCAGTTCTTC.